This TCR beta chain is drawn from a study of T cell responses to AZD1222 COVID-19 vaccine. V was pared by 6 bases and J by 0 bases, with 6 bases of the junction left unmatched. The CDR3 consists of 16 residues. Germline V gene lookup returns CDR1 MNHEY and CDR2 SVGEGT. Study findings and constraints: An increase in Spike-specific TCR breadth and depth was observed after two AZD1222 doses. There were mostly white British donors and more females than males, and clonal diversity was possibly underestimated.

Sequenced by immunoSEQ multiplex PCR; TCRdb stores in-frame clones only, minus some. This sample has more than 110,000 clones; about 93% occur once, and the top ten carry 7.5% to 9.5%. Remarks on this clone: Its target is not known.

This chain connects TRBV6-2 or TRBV6-3 to TRBJ2-2; 8 bases map to TRBD2. This receptor was taken from an adult in good health. Sequenced material: peripheral blood, taken on day 0 of AZD1222 vaccination. Written as DNA, the CDR3 is TGTGCCAGCAGCAACGGGGGGGGCACGAACACCGGGGAGCTGTTTTTT. Translated, it gives CASSNGGGTNTGELFF.